Shown below are 27 T cell receptor beta chains from a single sample sequenced in a study of blood T cell repertoires in COVID-19. This table comes from immunoSEQ multiplex PCR, and its TCRdb copy is limited to in-frame clones, with some not included. This repertoire shows some 220,000 clones, over 70% found once; its top ten account for more than 7%. The sequencing input was peripheral blood. The source of these receptors is a woman aged 70-85 years with acute or convalescent COVID-19.

V gene TRBV2 combines with J gene TRBJ1-6; D is undetermined. CDR3 length equals 16 residues. The ends were cut back, 6 bases at V and 7 bases at J, with 19 bases in the middle. Per the germline V gene, CDR1 is SNHLY and CDR2 is FYNNEI. DNA for the CDR3: TGTGCCAGCAGCGTTTTCGTCACAGTCGGCAATTCACCCCTCCACTTT. It encodes CASSVFVTVGNSPLHF.

The chain employs TRBV18 and TRBJ1-1; D ambiguous. The CDR3 has 13 residues. From germline, CDR1 is KGHSH and CDR2 LQKENI. V dropped 5 bases and J dropped 5 bases, with 12 bases sitting between them. The CDR3, as DNA: TGTGCCAGCTCATCAATAGACGGGACTGAAGCTTTCTTT. The encoded protein is CASSSIDGTEAFF.

V is TRBV30 and J is TRBJ1-6; D may be TRBD1 (6 bases). Germline values: CDR1 GTSNPN, CDR2 SVGIG (reference sequence). Trimming took 4 bases from V and 14 from J, leaving 24 bases between them. The CDR3 loop spans 15 amino acids. CDR3 protein: CAWTERGLGASALHF. In DNA, the CDR3 is TGTGCCTGGACCGAGAGAGGACTGGGGGCGTCGGCCCTCCACTTT. Complete variable domain (other parts from reference TRBV30 and TRBJ1-6): SQTIHQWPATLVQPVGSPLSLECTVEGTSNPNLYWYRQAAGRGLQLLFYSVGIGQISSEVPQNLSASRPQDRQFILSSKKLLLSDSGFYLCAWTERGLGASALHFGNGTRLTVT.

The rearrangement links TRBV7-2 to TRBJ2-7; 8 bases align to TRBD2. The V and J ends lost 5 bases and 3 bases, in that order; junction bases with no gene match: 12. CDR1 SGHTA and CDR2 FQGNSA come from the germline V gene. CDR3 length equals 16 residues. The chain's CDR3 is CASSLATGTRNYEQYF. CDR3 DNA sequence: TGTGCCAGCAGCCTTGCCACCGGGACTAGAAACTACGAGCAGTACTTC.

The chain couples TRBV3-1 (or the pseudogene TRBV3-2) to TRBJ2-4, with D maybe TRBD2 (7 bases). Germline V gene lookup returns CDR1 LGHDT and CDR2 YNNKEL (reference sequence). The CDR3 totals 19 residues. Trimming left V 0 bases short and J 2 bases short, with 20 bases between. CDR3 in DNA: TGTGCCAGCAGCCAAGATCTAGTGGCGGCGGGGGCTTCCAAAAACATTCAGTACTTC. Amino acids: CASSQDLVAAGASKNIQYF.

The CDR3 DNA sequence: TGCGCCAGCAGTCAATTTTGTTCGCGGGGATCGACTGAAGCTTTCTTT. Translating gives CASSQFCSRGSTEAFF. The chain employs TRBV23-1 and TRBJ1-1; D unclear. TRBV23-1 is designated an ORF whose function remains uncertain. The CDR3 is made up of 16 amino acids. The germline V and J ends were trimmed by 1 base and 5 bases, with 17 bases remaining between them.

This chain uses TRBV5-6 with TRBJ1-1; 9 bases fit TRBD1. The CDR3 is 13 amino acids. CDR1 and CDR2 from the germline V gene are SGHDT and YYEEEE. Trimming at V came to 5 bases and at J to 5 bases, leaving 4 bases not matched to a gene. The CDR3 nucleotides are TGTGCCAGCAGGCGGGGACAGGGAACTGAAGCTTTCTTT. It translates to CASRRGQGTEAFF.

V gene TRBV18 combines with J gene TRBJ2-3; a possible D gene is TRBD1 (6 bases). The CDR3 is 14 amino acids. Germline CDR1 and CDR2: KGHSH and LQKENI. V dropped 5 bases and J dropped 2 bases, with 11 bases sitting between them. The CDR3 sequence: CASSGGQNTDTQYF. DNA of the CDR3: TGTGCCAGCTCAGGGGGCCAAAACACAGATACGCAGTATTTT.

The table lists this clone with a few counts. This chain uses TRBV28 with TRBJ1-5; 7 positions agree with TRBD1. The germline V gene has CDR1 MDHEN and CDR2 SYDVKM. The CDR3 runs to 15 residues. Trimming at V came to 7 bases and at J to 2 bases, leaving 8 bases not matched to a gene. The CDR3 protein is CASTPRDRGNQPQHF. The CDR3, as DNA: TGTGCCAGCACCCCGAGGGACAGAGGCAATCAGCCCCAGCATTTT.

The chain combines TRBV7-2 with TRBJ2-3; possible D gene TRBD2, 6 bases. Trimming removed 1 base at V and 4 bases at J, with 15 bases between. CDR1 and CDR2 (germline): SGHTA, FQGNSA. The CDR3 is 16 amino acids. CDR3 in amino acids: CASSLGRRGGADTQYF. The CDR3 coding sequence is TGTGCCAGCAGCTTAGGTAGGCGCGGAGGGGCAGATACGCAGTATTTT.

This clone was counted a single time. J is TRBJ2-1 and V is TRBV27, with 14 bases fitting TRBD2. The CDR3 is 16 amino acids. In germline, CDR1 is MNHEY, CDR2 SMNVEV (reference sequence). The V and J ends lost 4 bases and 9 bases, in that order; junction bases with no gene match: 8. The CDR3 is CASSYSTSGGAAEQFF. The CDR3 bases are TGTGCCAGCAGTTACTCGACTAGCGGGGGGGCGGCTGAGCAGTTCTTC.

This chain uses TRBV9 with TRBJ2-2; 8 nucleotides agree with TRBD2. This CDR3 contains 18 residues. J gave up 3 bases and V 2 bases, and 12 bases lay outside the gene matches. Germline V lookup: CDR1 SGDLS, CDR2 YYNGEE. In DNA, the CDR3 is TGTGCCAGCAGCGTTGTCCCTACTAGCGGTGGGTACACCGGGGAGCTGTTTTTT. It codes for CASSVVPTSGGYTGELFF.

Here the CDR3 DNA reads TGCGCCAGCAGCTTAAGTCTGACTAGCGGGGTAGAGACCCAGTACTTC. Its translation is CASSLSLTSGVETQYF. This sequence joins TRBV4-1 and TRBJ2-5, with 11 bases that match TRBD2. V trimming: 5 bases; J trimming: 4 bases; junction bases outside the gene matches: 9. Germline V CDR1 and CDR2: MGHRA, YSYEKL. The CDR3 is 16 residues long.

The rearrangement links TRBV4-1 to TRBJ2-7, with 8 bases identical to TRBD1. Per the germline V gene, CDR1 is MGHRA and CDR2 is YSYEKL. The CDR3 covers 14 residues. The V gene end was trimmed by 0 bases and the J gene end by 3 bases; junction bases not matched to a gene: 1. The CDR3 coding sequence is TGCGCCAGCAGCCAAGAAGGACAGGGCTACGAGCAGTACTTC. Amino acid sequence: CASSQEGQGYEQYF.

V usage is TRBV7-9 and J usage is TRBJ2-2, with 10 bases that match TRBD2. The germline V gene encodes CDR1 SEHNR and CDR2 FQNEAQ (reference sequence). The J segment lost 5 bases and the V segment lost 2 bases, leaving 8 bases of the junction unmatched. The CDR3 consists of 17 residues. This CDR3 reads CASSLIFLAGETGELFF. Here the CDR3 DNA reads TGTGCCAGCAGCTTAATTTTCCTAGCGGGAGAGACCGGGGAGCTGTTTTTT.

This rearrangement joins TRBV5-1 to TRBJ1-2; 11 bases fit TRBD1. The germline CDR1 and CDR2 sequences are SGHRS and YFSETQ. The CDR3 sequence is 15 residues long. Unmatched junction bases numbered 9, after V lost 4 bases and J lost 7 bases. The CDR3: CASSPTDRGRSGYTF. The CDR3 coding sequence is TGCGCCAGCAGCCCCACGGACAGGGGGCGGAGTGGCTACACCTTC.

The chain joins TRBV7-2 to TRBJ2-5; the match to TRBD2 covers 12 bases. The CDR3 totals 15 residues. Germline lookup yields CDR1 SGHTA and CDR2 FQGNSA. Trimming removed 7 bases from V and 6 bases from J; junction bases left unmatched: 9. CDR3 amino acids: CASTLTSGGGKTQYF. The CDR3 DNA reads as TGTGCCAGCACCTTGACTAGCGGGGGTGGAAAGACCCAGTACTTC.

The rearrangement joins TRBV7-2 to TRBJ2-5; 7 bases map to TRBD2. The J segment lost 5 bases and the V segment lost 5 bases, leaving 8 bases of the junction unmatched. CDR3 size: 14 residues. The germline V gene encodes CDR1 SGHTA and CDR2 FQGNSA. The CDR3 region has the DNA TGTGCCAGCAGCACGCAGCGGGGCGGGGAGACCCAGTACTTC. Translated: CASSTQRGGETQYF.

This clone was picked up one time. The chain combines TRBV11-2 with TRBJ2-5, with a possible D match to TRBD2 (6 bases). The V gene lost 2 bases and the J gene lost 5 bases, with 12 bases spanning the gap. The CDR3 sequence is 14 residues long. The germline gives CDR1 SGHAT, CDR2 FQNNGV. CDR3 DNA sequence: TGTGCCAGCAGCTTATACGGGGGTGGGGAGACCCAGTACTTC. It yields the protein CASSLYGGGETQYF.

This chain uses TRBV6-5 with TRBJ2-5; maybe TRBD2 (6 bases). Germline lookup yields CDR1 MNHEY and CDR2 SVGAGI. The CDR3 covers 13 residues. Trimming left V 8 bases short and J 5 bases short, with 15 bases between. The CDR3 region has the DNA TGTGCCAGCTTGGCTAGCGAATGGGAGACCCAGTACTTC. Translation gives CASLASEWETQYF.

CDR3 DNA: TGTGCCTGGAGTGTCATCGGACAGCGGGATGAAGCTTTCTTT. It yields the protein CAWSVIGQRDEAFF. The chain recombines TRBV30 with TRBJ1-1, with D perhaps matching TRBD1 (6 bases). This CDR3 spans 14 amino acids. The germline gives CDR1 GTSNPN, CDR2 SVGIG (reference sequence). Trimming left V 0 bases short and J 7 bases short, with 15 bases between.

This clone came up a few times. The gene calls are TRBV3-1 (or the pseudogene TRBV3-2) and TRBJ1-6; no definite D call. The V gene lost 2 bases and the J gene lost 10 bases, with 12 bases spanning the gap. The V gene's germline CDR1 is LGHDT and CDR2 YNNKEL (reference sequence). This CDR3 comprises 14 residues. The CDR3 DNA is TGTGCCAGCAGCCAAAGTGTGAGGGAATCACCCCTCCACTTT. It is translated as CASSQSVRESPLHF.

The V call is TRBV10-2, the J call TRBJ1-6; D not certain. V was cut by 8 bases and J by 0 bases, with 17 bases left in between. The CDR3 contains 17 residues. From germline, CDR1 is WSHSY and CDR2 SAAADI. CDR3 in amino acids: CASSSGLKGSYNSPLHF. Written as DNA, the CDR3 is TGCGCCAGCTCGTCAGGACTTAAGGGCTCCTATAATTCACCCCTCCACTTT.

This clone was seen once. The CDR3 coding sequence is TGTGCCCCTTTCTACGAGCAGTACTTC. It is translated as CAPFYEQYF. V gene TRBV24-1 combines with J gene TRBJ2-7; the D is unclear. This CDR3 has 9 amino acids. Germline values: CDR1 KGHDR, CDR2 SFDVKD. Trimming left V 12 bases short and J 3 bases short, with 5 bases between.

The rearrangement joins TRBV24-1 to TRBJ1-1; maybe TRBD1 (6 bases). V was trimmed by 9 bases and J by 1 base, leaving 8 bases between them. This CDR3 is 12 amino acids long. Per germline, CDR1 KGHDR and CDR2 SFDVKD. CDR3 amino acids: CATVGQNTEAFF. CDR3 DNA: TGTGCCACCGTGGGACAGAACACTGAAGCTTTCTTT.

The chain couples TRBV11-2 to TRBJ2-1, with D unresolved. V lost 5 bases and J lost 0, with 17 bases in between. The CDR3 sequence is 17 residues long. Germline V lookup: CDR1 SGHAT, CDR2 FQNNGV. The CDR3 sequence is CASSHKPQSISYNEQFF. The CDR3 DNA follows: TGTGCCAGCAGCCATAAACCCCAGTCGATCTCCTACAATGAGCAGTTCTTC. Full variable domain (remainder filled in from reference TRBV11-2 and TRBJ2-1): EAGVAQSPRYKIIEKRQSVAFWCNPISGHATLYWYQQILGQGPKLLIQFQNNGVVDDSQLPKDRFSAERLKGVDSTLKIQPAKLEDSAVYLCASSHKPQSISYNEQFFGPGTRLTVL.

The chain combines TRBV5-1 with TRBJ2-2; D might be TRBD1 (5 bases). V dropped 1 base and J dropped 1 base, with 5 bases sitting between them. Germline loops: CDR1 SGHRS, CDR2 YFSETQ. There are 14 residues in the CDR3. The CDR3 reads CASSLTGNTGELFF. The CDR3 DNA is TGCGCCAGCAGCTTGACAGGGAACACCGGGGAGCTGTTTTTT.